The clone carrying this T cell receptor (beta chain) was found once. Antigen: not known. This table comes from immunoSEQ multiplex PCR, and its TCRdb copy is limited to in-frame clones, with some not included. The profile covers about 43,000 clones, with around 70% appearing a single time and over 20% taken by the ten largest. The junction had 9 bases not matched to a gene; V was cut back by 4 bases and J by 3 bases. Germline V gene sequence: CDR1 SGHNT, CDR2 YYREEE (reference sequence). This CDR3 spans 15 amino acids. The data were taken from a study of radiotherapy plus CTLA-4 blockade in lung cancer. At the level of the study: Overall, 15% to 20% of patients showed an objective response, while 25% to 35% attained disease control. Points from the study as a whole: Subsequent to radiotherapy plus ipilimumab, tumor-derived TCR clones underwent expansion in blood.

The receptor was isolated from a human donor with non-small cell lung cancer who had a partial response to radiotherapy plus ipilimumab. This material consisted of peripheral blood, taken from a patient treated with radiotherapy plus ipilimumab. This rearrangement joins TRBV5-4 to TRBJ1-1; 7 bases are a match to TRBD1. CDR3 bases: TGTGCCAGCAGCCGCCGAGGGGGCGGAGACACTGAAGCTTTCTTT. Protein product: CASSRRGGGDTEAFF.